This T cell receptor beta chain was sequenced during a study of cytomegalovirus exposure and HLA in healthy donors. The PCR was carried out with 60 Vbeta primers and 13 Jbeta primers. The protocol was immunoSEQ multiplex PCR, while the TCRdb copy is restricted to in-frame clones and leaves out a portion. The repertoire holds 99,000 or so clones, with roughly 75% as singletons. The germline gives CDR1 MNHEY, CDR2 SMNVEV (reference sequence). The CDR3 extends over 15 amino acids. J gave up 6 bases and V 2 bases, and 7 bases lay outside the gene matches. This sequence was found in a woman aged 35 to 49 in good health and CMV-seronegative. The chain employs TRBV27 and TRBJ1-2, with 9 nucleotides matching TRBD1. The sequencing input was PBMCs. Written as DNA, the CDR3 is TGTGCCAGCAGTTTACTACAGGGGGCGCGAGATGGCTACACCTTC. This encodes CASSLLQGARDGYTF.